A selection of T cell receptor beta chains follows, all from one sample in a study of T cell changes during pregnancy in multiple sclerosis. Only in-frame clones appear in the TCRdb table, and some are missing; sequencing was by immunoSEQ multiplex PCR. The sample contains 15,000 to 25,000 clones, approximately 90% of which appear only once. Sequenced material: CD8+ T cells from peripheral blood mononuclear cells, taken in the second trimester of pregnancy. These receptors were collected from a female donor in good health, enrolled as a control in a pregnancy study. CDR3s include the opening cysteine and the closing phenylalanine or tryptophan. D genes are given only for firm matches. Rows give clone size only sometimes, using once, few, many, or a class for an expanded clone.

V gene,D gene,clone size,J gene,CDR3 DNA,CDR3 protein
TRBV6-4,NA,NA,TRBJ2-3,TGTGCCAGCAGTGACGGGAGCGACACAGATACGCAGTATTTT,CASSDGSDTDTQYF
TRBV6-5,NA,NA,TRBJ2-7,TGTGCCAGCAGTTACCTATCCGAGCAGTACTTC,CASSYLSEQYF
TRBV20-1,NA,few,TRBJ1-1,TGCAGTGCTAGTACTAAGGCTTTCTTT,CSASTKAFF
TRBV19,NA,NA,TRBJ1-2,TGTGCCAGTAGCCCAGGGGTGGACTATGGCTACACCTTC,CASSPGVDYGYTF
TRBV15,TRBD2,NA,TRBJ2-1,TGTGCCACCAGCTCCGACCCTGGGACTAGCGGGGTCAATGAGCAGTTCTTC,CATSSDPGTSGVNEQFF
TRBV28,NA,NA,TRBJ2-6,TGTGCCAGCAACCCGGACAGTCTGTCTGGGGCCAACGTCCTGACTTTC,CASNPDSLSGANVLTF
TRBV18,NA,once,TRBJ2-1,TGTGCCAGCTCACCGTCCTCGGGGGGCCGGGCAAGCAATGAGCAGTTCTTC,CASSPSSGGRASNEQFF
TRBV11-2,NA,NA,TRBJ2-7,TGTGCCAGCAGCTTATTTGGAGGCTTAACCTACGAGCAGTACTTC,CASSLFGGLTYEQYF
TRBV29-1,NA,NA,TRBJ1-2,TGCAGCGTGTTGGGCAACTATGGCTACACCTTC,CSVLGNYGYTF
TRBV1,NA,NA,TRBJ2-3,TGCACCAGCAGCCAAGAAGGAACTAGCGGGGGCTGCACAGATACGCAGTATTTT,CTSSQEGTSGGCTDTQYF
TRBV9,NA,NA,TRBJ1-1,TGTGCCAGCAGCCTCGAGCGCACTGAAGCTTTCTTT,CASSLERTEAFF
TRBV11-3,NA,few,TRBJ2-1,TGTGCCAGCAGCTTAGATTTGGCGGGCGGCAATGAGCAGTTCTTC,CASSLDLAGGNEQFF
TRBV11-2,NA,NA,TRBJ1-1,TGTGCCAGCAGCTTAGTGGGGACACCGAACACTGAAGCTTTCTTT,CASSLVGTPNTEAFF
TRBV19,TRBD1,NA,TRBJ2-7,TGTGCCAGTAGCGGGACAGGGGTACGACGGGCCTACGAGCAGTACTTC,CASSGTGVRRAYEQYF
TRBV5-6,TRBD1,NA,TRBJ2-4,TGTGCCAGCAGCACATACTACACAGGGGATTCTCGGGAAAACATTCAGTACTTC,CASSTYYTGDSRENIQYF
TRBV6-5,NA,few,TRBJ2-2,TGTGCCAGCAAGGCGGCCCTATCGAACACCGGGGAGCTGTTTTTT,CASKAALSNTGELFF
TRBV6-6,NA,once,TRBJ2-2,TGTGCCAGCACCCAGGGACAAGCGAACACCGGGGAGCTGTTTTTT,CASTQGQANTGELFF
TRBV19,NA,NA,TRBJ2-5,TGTGCCAGTAGTATAGATGCGGAAGAGACCCAGTACTTC,CASSIDAEETQYF
TRBV7-6,NA,NA,TRBJ1-1,TGTGCCAGCAGCCCTTCCGTCGGCACTGAAGCTTTCTTT,CASSPSVGTEAFF
TRBV27,NA,once,TRBJ2-7,TGTGCCAGCAGTCCGGCGGGGAGCTCCTACGAGCAGTACTTC,CASSPAGSSYEQYF
TRBV18,NA,NA,TRBJ2-1,TGTGCCAGCTCACCCACGGTCCGCCGAGGTTTGGATGAGCAGTTCTTC,CASSPTVRRGLDEQFF
TRBV4-2,TRBD2,NA,TRBJ2-7,TGTGCCAGCAGCCAAGAGACTAGCGGGGAATCCTACGAGCAGTACTTC,CASSQETSGESYEQYF
TRBV19,TRBD1,NA,TRBJ2-2,TGTGCCAGTAGTACATGGGACAGGGGCGTCACCGGGGAGCTGTTTTTT,CASSTWDRGVTGELFF
TRBV7-2,NA,NA,TRBJ1-3,TGTGCCAGCAGCCAGTACCCCGGAAACACCATATATTTT,CASSQYPGNTIYF
TRBV7-9,TRBD1,few,TRBJ2-5,TGTGCCAGCAGTCCCGGGACAGGGGATGCCGAGACCCAGTACTTC,CASSPGTGDAETQYF
TRBV4-1,NA,NA,TRBJ2-7,TGCGCCAGCAGCCAAGAACCCCTGCGGTACGAGCAGTACTTC,CASSQEPLRYEQYF
TRBV6-1,NA,NA,TRBJ2-3,TGTGCCAGCAGTGAGCATATCGGGACACCCAGCACAGATACGCAGTATTTT,CASSEHIGTPSTDTQYF
TRBV27,NA,once,TRBJ2-1,TGTGCCAGCAGTCGGGGCAATGAGCAGTTCTTC,CASSRGNEQFF
TRBV7-9,NA,once,TRBJ1-2,TGTGCCAGCATAGAGCCCGGGGGCTACACCTTC,CASIEPGGYTF
TRBV6-1,NA,NA,TRBJ2-3,TGTGCCAGCAGTGATTCTGCGGGAAGCACAGATACGCAGTATTTT,CASSDSAGSTDTQYF
TRBV19,TRBD2,NA,TRBJ2-5,TGTGCCAGTCGTCCTACCACCCAGGCGGGAGTCTGGGAAACCCAGTACTTC,CASRPTTQAGVWETQYF
TRBV27,NA,NA,TRBJ2-7,TGTGCCAGCAGTTTATACGGGGGATACGAGCAGTACTTC,CASSLYGGYEQYF
TRBV7-2,TRBD2,NA,TRBJ2-1,TGTGCCAGCAGCTTAACTAGCGGCACACTCAATGAGCAGTTCTTC,CASSLTSGTLNEQFF
TRBV5-4,NA,NA,TRBJ1-2,TGTGCCAGCAGCCCGACGGGAGGGCCCTATGGCTACACCTTC,CASSPTGGPYGYTF
TRBV10-3,NA,once,TRBJ1-1,TGTGCCATCAGTGAGGCGCAGGGTCTCGGCACTGAAGCTTTCTTT,CAISEAQGLGTEAFF
TRBV7-9,TRBD1,NA,TRBJ1-4,TGTGCCAGCAGCTCACCCTCCACAGGGGGCGTTACGTCTAATGAAAAACTGTTTTTT,CASSSPSTGGVTSNEKLFF
TRBV4-2,TRBD2,NA,TRBJ2-1,TGTGCCAGCAGCCCCCAGGATAGCGGGGGGGGCAATGAGCAGTTCTTC,CASSPQDSGGGNEQFF
TRBV9,TRBD2,NA,TRBJ2-1,TGTGCCAGCAGCGTCCCTTTACTAGCGGGGGGGCCCTATGAGCAGTTCTTC,CASSVPLLAGGPYEQFF
TRBV14,NA,NA,TRBJ1-1,TGTGCCAGCAGCCTCTCGGCGGTCACTGAAGCTTTCTTT,CASSLSAVTEAFF
TRBV7-9,TRBD1,NA,TRBJ2-7,TGTGCCAGCAGCCCATCGACAGGGGACGAGCAGTACTTC,CASSPSTGDEQYF
TRBV7-9,NA,NA,TRBJ2-1,TGTGCCAGCAGCCCCCTCTTGAGGTCAAATGAGCAGTTCTTC,CASSPLLRSNEQFF
TRBV28,NA,NA,TRBJ2-3,TGTGCCAGCAGTCCGCGTTTCGTGCCCCCGACAGATACGCAGTATTTT,CASSPRFVPPTDTQYF
TRBV2,TRBD2,NA,TRBJ2-2,TGTGCCAGCGTTAGCGGGAGGGCCAACACCGGGGAGCTGTTTTTT,CASVSGRANTGELFF
TRBV28,TRBD2,NA,TRBJ2-1,TGTGCCAGCAGATTAACTAGCGGGACCAATGTGAAGTACAATGAGCAGTTCTTC,CASRLTSGTNVKYNEQFF
TRBV13,TRBD2,NA,TRBJ2-7,TGTGCCAGCAGCTTAAGCGGGGAATCCTACGAGCAGTACTTC,CASSLSGESYEQYF
TRBV5-5,TRBD1,NA,TRBJ1-2,TGTGCCAGCAGCTTGGGCGACAGGGGGCGTTGGGGTGGCTACACCTTC,CASSLGDRGRWGGYTF
TRBV6-1,NA,NA,TRBJ2-6,TGTGCCAGCAGTGAAAGGACTTCTGGGGCCAACGTCCTGACTTTC,CASSERTSGANVLTF
TRBV7-9,NA,NA,TRBJ2-2,TGTGCCAGCAGCTTCGACGGGTTCAAGACCGGGGAGCTGTTTTTT,CASSFDGFKTGELFF
TRBV5-1,TRBD1,NA,TRBJ1-4,TGCGCCAGCAGCTTGGCATCAGGGGGAGAAAAACTGTTTTTT,CASSLASGGEKLFF
TRBV28,NA,NA,TRBJ1-3,TGTGCCAGCAGTTTATCGGGGACTGGAAACACCATATATTTT,CASSLSGTGNTIYF
TRBV27,TRBD2,NA,TRBJ2-1,TGTGCCAGCAGTCCGGGACTAGCGGGAGGTTTGGGTGAGCAGTTCTTC,CASSPGLAGGLGEQFF
TRBV5-6,TRBD2,NA,TRBJ2-1,TGTGCCAGCAGCCCGGGACTAGCGGGAGACGGTCTTGAGCAGTTCTTC,CASSPGLAGDGLEQFF
TRBV27,NA,once,TRBJ1-1,TGTGCCAGCAGAAAAACAGAGAACACTGAAGCTTTCTTT,CASRKTENTEAFF
TRBV6-4,TRBD1,NA,TRBJ2-2,TGTGCCAGCAGTGCTCAGGGGGACACCGGGGAGCTGTTTTTT,CASSAQGDTGELFF
TRBV6-4,NA,medium-sized,TRBJ2-3,TGTGCCAGCAGTGACTCGGGAGGGCTAGAAGGGGGGACGCAGTATTTT,CASSDSGGLEGGTQYF
TRBV5-1,TRBD1,NA,TRBJ2-7,TGCGCCAGCAAGGGGACAGAAGTCTACGAGCAGTACTTC,CASKGTEVYEQYF
TRBV6-4,TRBD2,NA,TRBJ2-3,TGTGCCAGCAGTGATGGGACTAGCAGTAATACGCAGTATTTT,CASSDGTSSNTQYF
TRBV28,NA,NA,TRBJ2-7,TGTGCCAGCAGTTCCCGATCTAGCGCGAAAAGCTCCTACGAGCAGTACTTC,CASSSRSSAKSSYEQYF
TRBV19,NA,NA,TRBJ2-7,TGTGCCAGTAGTATGGGTTGGGCGTACGAGCAGTACTTC,CASSMGWAYEQYF